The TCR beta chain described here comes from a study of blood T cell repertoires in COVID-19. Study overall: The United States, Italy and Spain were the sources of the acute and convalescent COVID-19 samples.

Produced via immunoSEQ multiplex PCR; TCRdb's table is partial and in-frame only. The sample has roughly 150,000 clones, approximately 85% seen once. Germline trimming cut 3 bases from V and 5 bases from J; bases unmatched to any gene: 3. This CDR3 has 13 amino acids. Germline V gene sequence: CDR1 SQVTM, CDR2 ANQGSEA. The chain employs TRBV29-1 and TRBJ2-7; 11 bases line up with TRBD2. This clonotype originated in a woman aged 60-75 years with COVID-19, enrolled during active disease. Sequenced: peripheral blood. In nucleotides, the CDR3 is TGCAGCGTTGAGACTAGCGGGAAACACGAGCAGTACTTC. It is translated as CSVETSGKHEQYF.